This T cell receptor (beta chain) was documented in a study of T cell repertoires in cytomegalovirus infection. On the study more broadly: A matching HLA type, together with CMV infection, was signaled by public TCR beta signatures. General study points: Identification of carriers of CMV plus the relevant HLA was achieved through cumulative public TCR beta family frequency. Dominating the ex vivo response were TCR beta clonotypes that were CMV-specific and HLA-C-restricted.

TCRdb fed the reads into MiXCR, producing one record per CDR3 protein. Among around 450,000 distinct CDR3 sequences listed, 25% to 40% were seen once. The V end was cut by 3 bases, the J end by 0 bases, with 9 bases between. This CDR3 has 15 residues. Germline CDR1 reads SGHTA; CDR2 reads FQGNSA. For this clonotype: Its antigen is unidentified. A much larger clone differs from this one at a single base, so this may be a read error. The CDR3 carries no conserved terminal phenylalanine or tryptophan, so it likely arises from a read error.

The sample taken for sequencing was PBMCs. This chain joins TRBV7-2 and TRBJ1-5; D unclear. The source of this sequence is a human donor in good health (CMV status not recorded). Some clones in this sample may be carry-over from other donors' samples. The CDR3 loop is CASSFRFYSNQPQHS. The CDR3 DNA reads TGTGCCAGCAGCTTCCGGTTCTATAGCAATCAGCCCCAGCATTCT.